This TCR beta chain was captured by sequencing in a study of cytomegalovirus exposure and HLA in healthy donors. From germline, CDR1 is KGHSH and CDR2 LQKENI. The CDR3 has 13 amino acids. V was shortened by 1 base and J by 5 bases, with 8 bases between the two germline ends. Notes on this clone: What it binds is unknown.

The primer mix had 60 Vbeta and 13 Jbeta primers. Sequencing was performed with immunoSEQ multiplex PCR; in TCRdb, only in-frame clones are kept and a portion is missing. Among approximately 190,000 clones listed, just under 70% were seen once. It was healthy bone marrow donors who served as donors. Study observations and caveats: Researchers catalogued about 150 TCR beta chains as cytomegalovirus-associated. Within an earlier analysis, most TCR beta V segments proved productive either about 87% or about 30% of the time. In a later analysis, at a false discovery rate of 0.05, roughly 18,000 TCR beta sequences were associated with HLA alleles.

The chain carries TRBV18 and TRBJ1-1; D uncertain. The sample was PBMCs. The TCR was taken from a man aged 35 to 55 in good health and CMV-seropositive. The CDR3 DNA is TGTGCCAGCTCACCACAGGAGGAGACTGAAGCTTTCTTT. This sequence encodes CASSPQEETEAFF.